Presented here are 27 T cell receptor beta chains from one specimen sequenced in a study of cytomegalovirus exposure and HLA in healthy donors. The PCR contained 60 Vbeta and 13 Jbeta primers. Sequenced by immunoSEQ multiplex PCR; TCRdb stores in-frame clones only, minus some. The sample consists of 110,000 or so clones, under 85% of them appearing once. Sequencing used PBMCs. The receptors shown here come from a man aged 18 to 29 in good health and CMV-seropositive.

This chain joins TRBV7-6 and TRBJ1-1, with a tentative D call TRBD1 (5 bases). V was trimmed by 0 bases and J by 0 bases, leaving 11 bases between them. Germline CDR1 is SGHVS and CDR2 is FNYEAQ. The CDR3 is 16 amino acids. CDR3 region: CASSLASSGMNTEAFF. The CDR3 bases are TGTGCCAGCAGCTTAGCCTCTTCAGGGATGAACACTGAAGCTTTCTTT. Full variable domain (missing parts from reference TRBV7-6 and TRBJ1-1): GAGVSQSPRYKVTKRGQDVALRCDPISGHVSLYWYRQALGQGPEFLTYFNYEAQQDKSGLPNDRFSAERPEGSISTLTIQRTEQRDSAMYRCASSLASSGMNTEAFFGQGTRLTVV.

The V and J genes are TRBV6-5 and TRBJ1-1, with no clear D. V gave up 5 bases and J gave up 5 bases, with 12 bases separating them. CDR3 length equals 13 residues. Germline V CDR1 and CDR2: MNHEY, SVGAGI. CDR3 region: CASSRPSGTEAFF. In nucleotides, the CDR3 is TGTGCCAGCAGTCGCCCTAGTGGGACTGAAGCTTTCTTT.

This chain joins TRBV4-1 and TRBJ1-4; D not certain. The ends were cut back, 1 base at V and 4 bases at J, with 7 bases in the middle. CDR1 is MGHRA, CDR2 YSYEKL, per germline. The CDR3 runs 14 residues. CDR3 sequence reads: CASSQVQSNEKLFF. CDR3 nucleotides: TGCGCCAGCAGCCAAGTACAGAGTAATGAAAAACTGTTTTTT.

The chain combines TRBV6-1 with TRBJ1-5; D gene unclear. V was trimmed by 0 bases and J by 1 base, leaving 10 bases between them. In germline, CDR1 is MNHNS, CDR2 SASEGT. The CDR3 length is 16 residues. The CDR3 sequence is CASSEARASSNQPQHF. The CDR3 bases are TGTGCCAGCAGTGAAGCGCGGGCGTCGAGCAATCAGCCCCAGCATTTT.

The chain combines TRBV18 with TRBJ1-5; D gene ambiguous. The germline V gene has CDR1 KGHSH and CDR2 LQKENI. V gave up 6 bases and J gave up 5 bases, with 11 bases separating them. This CDR3 comprises 13 residues. The CDR3 is CASSPGSDQPQHF. CDR3 nucleotide sequence: TGTGCCAGCTCCCCCGGGTCGGATCAGCCCCAGCATTTT.

The chain joins TRBV9 to TRBJ1-1, with TRBD1 matching over 8 bases. The CDR3 has 16 amino acids. V was clipped by 4 bases and J by 5 bases; unmatched bases: 13. The germline V gene encodes CDR1 SGDLS and CDR2 YYNGEE. The DNA of the CDR3 is TGTGCCAGCAGCCCAACAGCAGGGGGCGCAAGGACTGAAGCTTTCTTT. Translating it yields CASSPTAGGARTEAFF.

The chain has TRBV11-3 and TRBJ2-6; unclear D gene. Germline loops: CDR1 SGHNT, CDR2 YENEEA. Deletions cut 5 bases from V and 0 bases from J, with 11 bases between. CDR3 size: 16 residues. The CDR3: CASSGGRSSGANVLTF. The CDR3 DNA reads as TGTGCCAGCAGCGGCGGCAGAAGCTCTGGGGCCAACGTCCTGACTTTC.

This clone was observed a single time. Germline and junction disagree at one end, which may indicate a read error. J is TRBJ1-1 and V is TRBV7-7; D ambiguous. This CDR3 contains 13 residues. From germline, CDR1 is SSHAT and CDR2 FNYEAQ (reference sequence). This CDR3 is CASSKSENTEAFF. The CDR3 DNA reads TGTGCTAGCAGCAAATCAGAGAACACTGAAGCTTTCTTT. Full variable domain (missing parts from reference TRBV7-7 and TRBJ1-1): GAGVSQSPRYKVTKRGQDVTLRCDPISSHATLYWYQQALGQGPEFLTYFNYEAQPDKSGLPSDRFSAERPEGSISTLTIQRTEQRDSAMYRCASSKSENTEAFFGQGTRLTVV.

The rearrangement joins TRBV11-2 to TRBJ2-5; possible D gene TRBD1, 5 bases. This CDR3 region has 15 residues. Trimming removed 1 base at V and 5 bases at J, with 14 bases between. Germline assignment: CDR1 SGHAT and CDR2 FQNNGV. For the CDR3, the DNA is TGTGCCAGCAGCTTAGGCCGGCAGGGTGGGGAGACCCAGTACTTC. Translated, it gives CASSLGRQGGETQYF.

This chain links TRBV5-4 with TRBJ1-4; 7 nucleotides match TRBD1. The CDR3 is 15 residues long. Germline-derived CDR1 and CDR2 are SGHNT and YYREEE (reference sequence). The V and J ends lost 4 bases and 5 bases, in that order; junction bases with no gene match: 8. The CDR3 is CASSLPGQQNEKLFF. In nucleotides, the CDR3 is TGTGCCAGCAGCCTACCGGGACAGCAAAATGAAAAACTGTTTTTT.

The J gene is TRBJ2-2, the V gene TRBV2, with TRBD1 matching 8 bases. Per germline, CDR1 SNHLY and CDR2 FYNNEI. V dropped 7 bases and J dropped 6; count of bases not matched to a gene: 13. The CDR3 covers 16 residues. The CDR3 DNA reads TGTGCCAGCAAGTTGGACAGGGAATTGGTGGCCGGGGAGCTGTTTTTT. Encoded protein: CASKLDRELVAGELFF. The variable domain in full, completed from reference TRBV2 and TRBJ2-2, reads EPEVTQTPSHQVTQMGQEVILRCVPISNHLYFYWYRQILGQKVEFLVSFYNNEISEKSEIFDDQFSVERPDGSNFTLKIRSTKLEDSAMYFCASKLDRELVAGELFFGEGSRLTVL.

Only a few counts were recorded for this clone. CDR3 residues: CASSFGQLNQPQHF. DNA of the CDR3: TGTGCCAGCAGTTTCGGACAGTTAAATCAGCCCCAGCATTTT. V usage is TRBV27 and J usage is TRBJ1-5; TRBD1 might be the D (6 bases). CDR3 size: 14 residues. Looked up from germline, CDR1 is MNHEY and CDR2 is SMNVEV (reference sequence). V shed 3 bases and J shed 4 bases, with 10 bases lying between them.

This clone was counted between two and nine times. The chain has TRBV7-6 and TRBJ1-1, with D unclear. The V and J ends lost 0 bases and 3 bases respectively, with 11 bases between them. The V gene's germline CDR1 is SGHVS and CDR2 FNYEAQ. The CDR3 is 15 amino acids. As DNA, the CDR3 is TGTGCCAGCAGCTTAGCGACGGGAGGGTACACTGAAGCTTTCTTT. Amino acids: CASSLATGGYTEAFF.

The V call is TRBV19, the J call TRBJ2-7, with 9 bases fitting TRBD1. The CDR3 is 15 residues long. The V gene's germline CDR1 is LNHDA and CDR2 SQIVND (reference sequence). J gave up 3 bases and V 5 bases, and 8 bases lay outside the gene matches. In nucleotides, the CDR3 is TGTGCCAGTAGTTTCTCCGGGACAGGGTTCTACGAGCAGTACTTC. Translation: CASSFSGTGFYEQYF.

This clone was counted only a few times. V is TRBV5-4 and J is TRBJ1-3; TRBD1 is a possible D gene (6 bases). Per the germline V gene, CDR1 is SGHNT and CDR2 is YYREEE (reference sequence). The CDR3 length is 15 residues. Trimming left V 2 bases short and J 4 bases short, with 13 bases between. This CDR3 is CASSFGAGEGNTIYF. In DNA form, the CDR3 reads TGTGCCAGCAGCTTTGGGGCAGGGGAGGGAAACACCATATATTTT. Looking up the rest from reference TRBV5-4 and TRBJ1-3 gives the full variable domain: ETGVTQSPTHLIKTRGQQVTLRCSSQSGHNTVSWYQQALGQGPQFIFQYYREEENGRGNFPPRFSGLQFPNYSSELNVNALELDDSALYLCASSFGAGEGNTIYFGEGSWLTVV.

The chain uses TRBV5-5 and TRBJ2-1, with TRBD1 matching over 9 bases. V lost 1 base to trimming and J lost 3 bases; unmatched junction nucleotides: 14. CDR3 size: 19 residues. Germline loops: CDR1 SGHKS, CDR2 YYEKEE (reference sequence). CDR3 bases: TGTGCCAGCAGCTTGCTTGGGTGGGACAGGGACCGCCACTACAATGAGCAGTTCTTC. This encodes CASSLLGWDRDRHYNEQFF.

This sequence joins TRBV7-9 and TRBJ2-7; D is uncertain. The CDR3 is 14 residues long. Germline V CDR1 and CDR2: SEHNR, FQNEAQ (reference sequence). Trimming pared 5 bases from V and 5 bases from J, leaving 16 bases between. CDR3 sequence (DNA): TGTGCCAGCAGCCACGTGGTACACCTCCACGAGCAGTACTTC. Its protein is CASSHVVHLHEQYF.

The rearrangement uses TRBV13 and TRBJ2-1, with 10 bases aligning to TRBD2. J gave up 5 bases and V 5 bases, and 6 bases lay outside the gene matches. This CDR3 region has 15 residues. In germline, CDR1 is PRHDT, CDR2 FYEKMQ (reference sequence). The CDR3 bases are TGTGCCAGCAGCCCAGGACTAGCGGCCAACAATGAGCAGTTCTTC. Translated: CASSPGLAANNEQFF.

The chain has TRBV27 and TRBJ2-7, with 7 bases matching TRBD2. The germline V gene encodes CDR1 MNHEY and CDR2 SMNVEV (reference sequence). Losses at the gene ends were 4 bases for V and 3 bases for J; bases not matched to a gene: 15. The CDR3 consists of 17 residues. The CDR3 DNA follows: TGTGCCAGCAGTTCAACGACTAGCCAAAAAATAGTCTACGAGCAGTACTTC. Protein: CASSSTTSQKIVYEQYF.

This chain joins TRBV2 and TRBJ2-4; 12 bases are shared with TRBD1. The CDR3 extends over 15 amino acids. CDR1 and CDR2 (germline): SNHLY, FYNNEI. J lost 7 bases, V lost 7 bases, and 8 bases had no gene match. This chain's CDR3 is CASTYGTGGWNIQYF. In nucleotides, the CDR3 is TGTGCCAGCACCTACGGGACAGGGGGCTGGAACATTCAGTACTTC.

The gene calls are TRBV6-1 and TRBJ2-1, with 12 positions matching TRBD2. CDR3 length: 15 amino acids. Trimming at V came to 6 bases and at J to 8 bases, leaving 8 bases not matched to a gene. From germline, CDR1 is MNHNS and CDR2 SASEGT. The CDR3 is CASSVLAGGPYEQFF. The CDR3 DNA reads TGTGCCAGCAGCGTTCTAGCGGGGGGGCCCTATGAGCAGTTCTTC.

This chain joins TRBV7-9 and TRBJ1-1; D is uncertain. The length of the CDR3 is 11 residues. CDR1 SEHNR and CDR2 FQNEAQ come from the germline V gene (reference sequence). The germline V and J ends were trimmed by 6 bases and 1 base, with 3 bases remaining between them. The DNA of the CDR3 is TGTGCCAGCAGTCAGAACACTGAAGCTTTCTTT. Its translation: CASSQNTEAFF.

V usage is TRBV7-3 and J usage is TRBJ1-1; unclear D gene. The CDR3 is 15 amino acids. Germline V lookup: CDR1 SGHTA, CDR2 FQGTGA. With 2 bases removed from V and 3 bases from J, the gap between germline ends came to 13 bases. The CDR3 DNA follows: TGTGCCAGCAGCTTAGCGGAGGGAATGGACACTGAAGCTTTCTTT. This codes for CASSLAEGMDTEAFF.

This clone was seen a few times. V usage is TRBV27 and J usage is TRBJ1-1; no clear D gene. Germline loops: CDR1 MNHEY, CDR2 SMNVEV (reference sequence). This CDR3 is built from 14 residues. Trimming shortened V by 6 bases and J by 3 bases, and 14 bases separated the two germline ends. Here the CDR3 DNA reads TGTGCCAGCAGGACAATGGGCGGGCACACTGAAGCTTTCTTT. Translation gives CASRTMGGHTEAFF.

The gene calls are TRBV19 and TRBJ2-3; 11 bases match TRBD2. The CDR3 runs 16 residues. Germline V gene data show CDR1 as LNHDA and CDR2 as SQIVND (reference sequence). V gave up 3 bases and J gave up 4 bases; unmatched junction bases: 6. For the CDR3, the DNA is TGTGCCAGTAGTATTGTAGCGGGAGGGCCGTCAGATACGCAGTATTTT. Translated: CASSIVAGGPSDTQYF.

J is TRBJ2-7 and V is TRBV11-3, with D uncertain. Trimming removed 0 bases at V and 8 bases at J, with 11 bases between. CDR3 length equals 13 residues. Per the germline V gene, CDR1 is SGHNT and CDR2 is YENEEA. The CDR3 DNA reads TGTGCCAGCAGCTTAGATCTGAACAGTCAGCAGTACTTC. Translation: CASSLDLNSQQYF.

This clone was seen more than once but under ten times. This chain links TRBV28 with TRBJ1-5; 7 positions agree with TRBD1. The germline V gene encodes CDR1 MDHEN and CDR2 SYDVKM. The length of the CDR3 is 13 residues. With V trimmed by 7 bases and J by 7 bases, 7 bases remained unmatched. CDR3 DNA sequence: TGTGCCAGCACCCCGACAGGGCGGCAGCCCCAGCATTTT. It encodes CASTPTGRQPQHF.